Given below is one T cell receptor beta chain in context. The sample is drawn from a study of blood T cell repertoires in COVID-19. TCRdb's copy holds only in-frame clones and misses some; the assay was immunoSEQ multiplex PCR. Seen here are about 130,000 clones, approximately 88% observed once, and the top ten hold about a tenth. The length of the CDR3 is 13 residues. Germline CDR1 MNHEY, CDR2 SMNVEV (reference sequence). Trimming cost V 2 bases and J 5 bases, with 9 bases left between them. The sample was peripheral blood. The TCR comes from a man aged 50 to 59 with acute or convalescent COVID-19. The chain couples TRBV27 to TRBJ1-2; the D is unclear. The CDR3 DNA reads TGTGCCAGCAGTTTAGCTCGAGGTTATGGCTACACCTTC. This translates into CASSLARGYGYTF.